Each of the 29 T cell receptor beta chains below was sequenced from the same sample in a study of blood T cell repertoires in COVID-19. Sequencing was performed with immunoSEQ multiplex PCR; in TCRdb, only in-frame clones are kept and a portion is missing. The repertoire holds 140,000 to 150,000 clones, with roughly 81% as singletons. The sequenced sample consisted of PBMCs or T cells enriched from blood (not recorded which). These TCRs come from a woman aged 45-65 years with acute COVID-19.

V usage is TRBV5-1 and J usage is TRBJ1-1; D remains ambiguous. Trimming left V 1 base short and J 4 bases short, with 11 bases between. The CDR3 contains 14 residues. The germline gives CDR1 SGHRS, CDR2 YFSETQ. The CDR3: CASSLLGEGTEAFF. CDR3 DNA sequence: TGCGCCAGCAGCTTGTTAGGAGAAGGCACTGAAGCTTTCTTT.

This chain connects TRBV19 to TRBJ1-1; 7 nucleotides match TRBD1. The CDR3 contains 14 residues. The junction had 6 bases not matched to a gene; V was cut back by 7 bases and J by 1 base. Germline CDR1 is LNHDA and CDR2 is SQIVND (reference sequence). CDR3 loop: CASKGDRENTEAFF. CDR3 bases: TGTGCCAGTAAGGGAGACAGGGAGAACACTGAAGCTTTCTTT.

The rearrangement joins TRBV18 to TRBJ2-7, with D tentatively TRBD1 (6 bases). Trimming removed 3 bases from V and 3 bases from J, with 9 bases in between. Germline V gene data show CDR1 as KGHSH and CDR2 as LQKENI. This CDR3 is 13 amino acids long. The chain's CDR3 is CASSPGQSYEQYF. The DNA for the CDR3 is TGTGCCAGCTCACCGGGACAAAGCTACGAGCAGTACTTC.

V and J are TRBV2 and TRBJ2-7, with a possible D match to TRBD1 (5 bases). V gave up 5 bases and J gave up 4 bases, with 18 bases separating them. Germline V gene lookup returns CDR1 SNHLY and CDR2 FYNNEI. The CDR3 is made up of 15 amino acids. CDR3 loop: CASSQGADPSYEQYF. Written as DNA, the CDR3 is TGTGCCAGCAGTCAAGGGGCCGATCCCTCATACGAGCAGTACTTC.

The rearrangement uses TRBV7-3 and TRBJ2-1; TRBD2 might be the D (5 bases). V shed 4 bases and J shed 0 bases, with 10 bases lying between them. CDR1 SGHTA and CDR2 FQGTGA come from the germline V gene. The CDR3 loop spans 15 amino acids. In nucleotides, the CDR3 is TGTGCCAGCAGCTATAGCGCTAGCTCCTACAATGAGCAGTTCTTC. This translates into CASSYSASSYNEQFF.

This sequence joins TRBV5-4 and TRBJ1-5, with D possibly TRBD1 on 6 matching bases. Per germline, CDR1 SGHNT and CDR2 YYREEE (reference sequence). The V end was cut by 2 bases, the J end by 5 bases, with 17 bases between. This CDR3 has 16 amino acids. DNA for the CDR3: TGTGCCAGCAGCTTTAAGGGGCTACAGGGAGATCAGCCCCAGCATTTT. Translation: CASSFKGLQGDQPQHF.

This sequence joins TRBV7-8 and TRBJ2-2; weak D call: TRBD1 (7 bases). Germline-derived CDR1 and CDR2 are SGHVS and FQNEAQ. The CDR3 has 15 amino acids. The ends were cut back, 0 bases at V and 6 bases at J, with 11 bases in the middle. CDR3 loop: CASSLARGEAGELFF. In DNA form, the CDR3 reads TGTGCCAGCAGCTTAGCCAGGGGGGAAGCCGGGGAGCTGTTTTTT.

CDR3 region: CASSQVPRGQNEKLFF. DNA for the CDR3: TGCGCCAGCAGCCAGGTACCAAGGGGACAAAATGAAAAACTGTTTTTT. This sequence joins TRBV4-1 and TRBJ1-4, with TRBD1 as a possible D gene (6 bases). Germline CDR1 MGHRA, CDR2 YSYEKL. This CDR3 is built from 16 residues. V was pared by 3 bases and J by 5 bases, with 16 bases between.

The J gene is TRBJ2-1, the V gene TRBV10-3; D is unclear. Trimming cost V 2 bases and J 0 bases, with 8 bases left between them. Germline V gene data show CDR1 as ENHRY and CDR2 as SYGVKD. The CDR3 runs to 15 residues. CDR3 coding DNA: TGTGCCATCAGTGAGCTACTCCCCTCCTACAATGAGCAGTTCTTC. It codes for CAISELLPSYNEQFF.

This clone was seen a handful of times. This chain links TRBV30 with TRBJ2-1, with D uncertain. The CDR3 is 12 amino acids. In germline, CDR1 is GTSNPN, CDR2 SVGIG (reference sequence). Trimming shortened V by 1 base and J by 5 bases, and 6 bases separated the two germline ends. The DNA for the CDR3 is TGTGCCTGGAGTGCCCTAGACAATGAGCAGTTCTTC. Amino acid sequence: CAWSALDNEQFF.

The rearrangement joins TRBV4-2 to TRBJ2-7; the D gene is possibly TRBD1 (6 bases). Germline V gene data show CDR1 as LGHNA and CDR2 as YNFKEQ. The V end lost 7 bases, the J end lost 0 bases, and 10 bases lay between the germline ends. This CDR3 is built from 13 residues. The CDR3 is CASTKDSSYEQYF. In nucleotides, the CDR3 is TGTGCCAGCACCAAGGACAGCTCCTACGAGCAGTACTTC.

The CDR3 reads CASRTGTSWREQYF. CDR3 bases: TGTGCCAGCAGAACCGGGACTAGCTGGCGCGAGCAGTACTTC. The chain links TRBV6-5 to TRBJ2-7, with 9 bases that match TRBD2. CDR3 size: 14 residues. Germline CDR1 is MNHEY and CDR2 is SVGAGI. V was pared by 6 bases and J by 6 bases, with 9 bases of the junction left unmatched.

This chain uses TRBV5-8 with TRBJ1-4; 8 bases line up with TRBD1. In germline, CDR1 is SGHTS, CDR2 YDEGEE. CDR3 length: 12 residues. Trimming took 6 bases from V and 16 from J; bases not matched to a gene: 11. The CDR3 sequence: CASNRQGTYPFF. The CDR3 DNA is TGTGCCAGCAACCGACAGGGGACGTATCCGTTTTTT. Looking up the rest from reference TRBV5-8 and TRBJ1-4 gives the full variable domain: EAGVTQSPTHLIKTRGQQATLRCSPISGHTSVYWYQQALGLGLQFLLWYDEGEERNRGNFPPRFSGRQFPNYSSELNVNALELEDSALYLCASNRQGTYPFFGSGTQLSVL.

The V gene is TRBV25-1, the J gene TRBJ2-5; TRBD2 matches 7 bases. CDR3 length: 15 amino acids. The J segment lost 5 bases and the V segment lost 1 base, leaving 7 bases of the junction unmatched. The V gene's germline CDR1 is MGHDK and CDR2 SYGVNS. The CDR3 DNA follows: TGTGCCAGCAGTGAATCGACGTCCGGGAGGGAGACCCAGTACTTC. It is translated as CASSESTSGRETQYF.

The chain carries TRBV2 and TRBJ1-2; D is unclear. Germline V gene sequence: CDR1 SNHLY, CDR2 FYNNEI. V dropped 4 bases and J dropped 7 bases, with 10 bases sitting between them. The CDR3 consists of 12 residues. The CDR3 bases are TGTGCCAGCAGTGCACTTGGAGGTGGCTACACCTTC. Its protein is CASSALGGGYTF.

The chain employs TRBV6-5 and TRBJ1-2, with D possibly matching TRBD1 (6 bases). The CDR3 is 14 amino acids. Between the trimmed V and J ends, which lost 6 bases and 1 base, there was a span of 12 bases. Germline V gene data show CDR1 as MNHEY and CDR2 as SVGAGI. CDR3 sequence: CASRGQKHNYGYTF. CDR3 bases: TGTGCCAGCAGAGGACAGAAACATAACTATGGCTACACCTTC.

This chain links TRBV5-1 with TRBJ2-2; D may be TRBD1 (6 bases). The CDR3 runs 14 residues. CDR1 is SGHRS and CDR2 is YFSETQ in the germline V gene. Trimming removed 4 bases from V and 5 bases from J, with 12 bases in between. The CDR3 nucleotides are TGCGCCAGCAGCCATTTGACAGGAACCGGGGAGCTGTTTTTT. Protein: CASSHLTGTGELFF.

This chain uses TRBV11-3 with TRBJ2-7; TRBD2 aligns across 11 bases. Trimming took 5 bases from V and 0 from J; bases not matched to a gene: 0. Germline V gene lookup returns CDR1 SGHNT and CDR2 YENEEA. This CDR3 spans 14 amino acids. The CDR3 bases are TGTGCCAGCAGCACTAGCGGGAGCTCCTACGAGCAGTACTTC. This encodes CASSTSGSSYEQYF.

In regard to this clone: Its ends do not fully match the called genes, so a read error is possible. This chain connects TRBV9 to TRBJ2-3, with D tentatively TRBD2 (6 bases). Germline loops: CDR1 SGDLS, CDR2 YYNGEE. The length of the CDR3 is 17 residues. DNA for the CDR3: TGTGCCAGCAGCGTAGTCGAACGGGAGACCTCACTGGATAGGCAGTATTTT. As protein: CASSVVERETSLDRQYF.

The chain couples TRBV9 to TRBJ2-3; D not resolved. CDR1 is SGDLS and CDR2 is YYNGEE in the germline V gene. The V end lost 0 bases, the J end lost 0 bases, and 5 bases lay between the germline ends. The CDR3 consists of 14 residues. The CDR3 sequence: CASSVVPSTDTQYF. DNA for the CDR3: TGTGCCAGCAGCGTAGTCCCTAGCACAGATACGCAGTATTTT.

CDR3 amino acids: CASSVGLAESYEQYF. The CDR3 region has the DNA TGTGCCAGCAGCGTAGGGTTAGCGGAATCCTACGAGCAGTACTTC. The chain combines TRBV9 with TRBJ2-7; a weak D match, TRBD2 (6 bases). The CDR3 extends over 15 amino acids. V shed 0 bases and J shed 1 base, with 11 bases lying between them. CDR1 and CDR2 (germline): SGDLS, YYNGEE.

CDR3 amino acids: CASSAGQVYGYTF. Written as DNA, the CDR3 is TGTGCCAGCAGCGCGGGACAGGTCTATGGCTACACCTTC. The chain links TRBV7-6 to TRBJ1-2; TRBD1 aligns across 8 bases. The CDR3 extends over 13 amino acids. Germline trimming cut 5 bases from V and 4 bases from J; bases unmatched to any gene: 3. Germline V gene lookup returns CDR1 SGHVS and CDR2 FNYEAQ. Variable domain in full (rest from reference TRBV7-6 and TRBJ1-2): GAGVSQSPRYKVTKRGQDVALRCDPISGHVSLYWYRQALGQGPEFLTYFNYEAQQDKSGLPNDRFSAERPEGSISTLTIQRTEQRDSAMYRCASSAGQVYGYTFGSGTRLTVV.

CDR3 DNA sequence: TGCGCCAGCAGTCAAGCCCGGGGGGGGACTGAAGCTTTCTTT. Amino acid sequence: CASSQARGGTEAFF. The chain is built from TRBV23-1 and TRBJ1-1, with D possibly being TRBD1 (5 bases). TRBV23-1 is classed as an ORF, of uncertain function. The V end lost 2 bases, the J end lost 5 bases, and 12 bases lay between the germline ends. The CDR3 has 14 amino acids.

This rearrangement joins TRBV18 to TRBJ2-7, with TRBD2 matching over 7 bases. V shed 2 bases and J 3 bases; nucleotides not matched to a gene: 7. This CDR3 is built from 15 residues. The V gene's germline CDR1 is KGHSH and CDR2 LQKENI. The CDR3 DNA reads as TGTGCCAGCTCACCAGCTTCCAGGGAGGGCTACGAGCAGTACTTC. Translated: CASSPASREGYEQYF.

The genes are TRBV2 and TRBJ2-7; 11 bases match TRBD2. Germline assignment: CDR1 SNHLY and CDR2 FYNNEI. The V gene end was trimmed by 6 bases and the J gene end by 1 base; junction bases not matched to a gene: 8. The CDR3 extends over 16 amino acids. Here the CDR3 DNA reads TGTGCCAGCAGGAAAGGGACTAGCGGATTTTCCTACGAGCAGTACTTC. It translates to CASRKGTSGFSYEQYF.

This sequence joins TRBV3-1 (or the pseudogene TRBV3-2) and TRBJ2-7; 14 nucleotides match TRBD2. This CDR3 spans 15 amino acids. Looked up from germline, CDR1 is LGHDT and CDR2 is YNNKEL (reference sequence). With V trimmed by 1 base and J by 6 bases, 2 bases remained unmatched. The CDR3 loop is CASSQVGLAGVEQYF. CDR3 DNA sequence: TGTGCCAGCAGCCAAGTGGGACTAGCGGGAGTCGAGCAGTACTTC.

V gene TRBV28 combines with J gene TRBJ2-3, with 10 bases matching TRBD1. Germline CDR1 MDHEN, CDR2 SYDVKM. The junction had 6 bases not matched to a gene; V was cut back by 5 bases and J by 1 base. The CDR3 has 16 amino acids. CDR3 nucleotide sequence: TGTGCCAGCAGTACTGGGACAGGGGTAGGCACAGATACGCAGTATTTT. Its translation is CASSTGTGVGTDTQYF.

In its sample, this clone was seen a few times. This sequence joins TRBV7-3 and TRBJ2-5, with 9 bases matching TRBD2. The J segment lost 9 bases and the V segment lost 5 bases, leaving 10 bases of the junction unmatched. The CDR3 sequence is 14 residues long. Germline CDR1 SGHTA, CDR2 FQGTGA. CDR3 bases: TGTGCCAGCAGCACCTCCGGGACTAGCCGTCCCCAGTACTTC. Its protein is CASSTSGTSRPQYF. The entire variable domain, with the rest obtained from reference TRBV7-3 and TRBJ2-5, is as follows: GAGVSQTPSNKVTEKGKYVELRCDPISGHTALYWYRQSLGQGPEFLIYFQGTGAADDSGLPNDRFFAVRPEGSVSTLKIQRTERGDSAVYLCASSTSGTSRPQYFGPGTRLLVL.

The chain is built from TRBV4-2 and TRBJ2-5, with 12 bases aligning to TRBD2. This CDR3 comprises 19 residues. CDR1 LGHNA and CDR2 YNFKEQ come from the germline V gene. The V segment lost 1 base and the J segment 1 base; nucleotides outside the gene matches: 10. Written as DNA, the CDR3 is TGTGCCAGCAGCCAAGTATTACCTACTAGCGGGGGGACCCAAGAGACCCAGTACTTC. It yields the protein CASSQVLPTSGGTQETQYF.